This T cell receptor (beta chain) was sequenced during a study of identical twins. General study findings and limits: Abundant cord blood beta clonotypes carried fewer insertions; memory repertoires showed none.

One entry per CDR3 protein results from TCRdb running MiXCR on the 5' RACE reads. The table includes roughly 700,000 distinct CDR3 sequences, more than 6.5% detected once. This clonotype was recorded many times. Its antigen is currently unknown. This CDR3 contains 13 residues. Germline V gives CDR1 SGHTA, CDR2 FQGNSA. Trimming pared 1 base from V and 6 bases from J, leaving 9 bases between. This sample also appeared in a second study, on yellow fever vaccine responses in identical twins.

This sequence joins TRBV7-2 and TRBJ1-2; D is undetermined. Source material: PBMCs. This TCR derives from a woman aged 18-35 years in good health. CDR3 DNA: TGTGCCAGCAGCTTAGATCGCAAGGATGGCTACACCTTC. It yields the protein CASSLDRKDGYTF. Looking up the rest from reference TRBV7-2 and TRBJ1-2 gives the full variable domain: GAGVSQSPSNKVTEKGKDVELRCDPISGHTALYWYRQSLGQGLEFLIYFQGNSAPDKSGLPSDRFSAERTGGSVSTLTIQRTQQEDSAVYLCASSLDRKDGYTFGSGTRLTVV.